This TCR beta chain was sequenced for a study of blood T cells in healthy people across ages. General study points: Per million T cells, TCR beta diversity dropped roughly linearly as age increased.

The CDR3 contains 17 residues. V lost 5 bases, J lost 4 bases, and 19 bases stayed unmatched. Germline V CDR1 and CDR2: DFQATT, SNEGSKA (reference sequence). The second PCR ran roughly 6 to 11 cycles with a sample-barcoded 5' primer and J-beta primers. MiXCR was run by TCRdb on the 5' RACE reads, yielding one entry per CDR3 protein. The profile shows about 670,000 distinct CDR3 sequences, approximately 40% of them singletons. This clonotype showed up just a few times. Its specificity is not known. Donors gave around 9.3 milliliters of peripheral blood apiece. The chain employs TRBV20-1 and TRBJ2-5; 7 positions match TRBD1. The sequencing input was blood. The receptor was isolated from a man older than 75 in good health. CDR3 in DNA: TGCAGTGCTTCCCCCGGGACAGCTGGTCGGTCAGGAGAGACCCAGTACTTC. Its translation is CSASPGTAGRSGETQYF.